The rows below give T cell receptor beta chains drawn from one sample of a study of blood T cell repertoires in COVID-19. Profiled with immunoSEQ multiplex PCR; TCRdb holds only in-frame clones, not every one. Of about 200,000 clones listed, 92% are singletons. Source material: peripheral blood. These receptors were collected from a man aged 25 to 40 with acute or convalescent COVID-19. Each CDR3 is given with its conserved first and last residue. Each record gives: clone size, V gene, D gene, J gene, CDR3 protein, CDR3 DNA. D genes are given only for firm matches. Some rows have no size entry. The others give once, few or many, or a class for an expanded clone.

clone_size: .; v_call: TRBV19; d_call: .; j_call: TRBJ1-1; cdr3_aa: CASRLVEVGTEAFF; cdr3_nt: TGTGCCAGTAGGTTGGTAGAGGTTGGAACTGAAGCTTTCTTT
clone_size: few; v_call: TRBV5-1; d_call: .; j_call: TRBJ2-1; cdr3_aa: CASSLGSSYNEQFF; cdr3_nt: TGCGCCAGCAGCTTAGGGAGCTCCTACAATGAGCAGTTCTTC
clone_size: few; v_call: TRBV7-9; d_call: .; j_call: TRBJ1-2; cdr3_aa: CASTDRPYGYTF; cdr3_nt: TGTGCCAGCACCGACAGGCCCTATGGCTACACCTTC
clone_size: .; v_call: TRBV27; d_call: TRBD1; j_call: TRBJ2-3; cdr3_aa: CASSPWDRVTDTQYF; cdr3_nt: TGTGCCAGCAGTCCCTGGGACAGAGTCACAGATACGCAGTATTTT
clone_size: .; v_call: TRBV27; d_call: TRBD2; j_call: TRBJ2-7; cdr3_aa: CASSRGSGGGRYEQYF; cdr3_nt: TGTGCCAGCAGTAGGGGTAGCGGGGGGGGGCGTTACGAGCAGTACTTC
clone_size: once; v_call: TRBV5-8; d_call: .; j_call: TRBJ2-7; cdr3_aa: CASSFPVYEQYF; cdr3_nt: TGTGCCAGCAGCTTTCCTGTTTACGAGCAGTACTTC
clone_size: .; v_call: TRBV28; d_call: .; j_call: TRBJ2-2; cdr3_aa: CASGLNTGELFF; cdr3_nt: TGTGCCAGCGGACTGAACACCGGGGAGCTGTTTTTT
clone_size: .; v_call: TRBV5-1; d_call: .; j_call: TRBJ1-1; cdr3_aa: CASSWGTGNTEAFF; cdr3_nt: TGCGCCAGCAGCTGGGGGACTGGGAACACTGAAGCTTTCTTT
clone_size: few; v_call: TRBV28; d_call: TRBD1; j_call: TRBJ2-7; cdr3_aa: CASSSRQGTHYEQYF; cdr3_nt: TGTGCCAGCAGTTCGAGACAGGGAACGCACTACGAGCAGTACTTC
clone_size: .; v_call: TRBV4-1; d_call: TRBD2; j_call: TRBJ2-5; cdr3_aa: CASSLLKLADQETQYF; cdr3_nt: TGCGCCAGCAGCCTTTTAAAACTAGCGGACCAAGAGACCCAGTACTTC
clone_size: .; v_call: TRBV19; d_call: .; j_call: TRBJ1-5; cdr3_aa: CASRRSNQPQHF; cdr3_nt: TGTGCCAGTAGGAGGAGCAATCAGCCCCAGCATTTT
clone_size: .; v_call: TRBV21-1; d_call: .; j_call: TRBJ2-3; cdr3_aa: CASSKGLAGPTDTQYF; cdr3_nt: TGTGCCAGCAGCAAGGGACTAGCGGGACCCACAGATACGCAGTATTTT
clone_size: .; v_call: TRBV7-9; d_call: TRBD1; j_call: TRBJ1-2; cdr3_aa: CASSLLGTEGIMDYGYTF; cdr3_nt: TGTGCCAGCAGCTTATTAGGGACAGAGGGGATTATGGACTATGGCTACACCTTC
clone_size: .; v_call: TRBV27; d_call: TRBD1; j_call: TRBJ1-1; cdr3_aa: CASSSDRGLQNEAFF; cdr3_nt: TGTGCCAGCAGTTCGGACAGGGGGCTCCAAAATGAAGCTTTCTTT
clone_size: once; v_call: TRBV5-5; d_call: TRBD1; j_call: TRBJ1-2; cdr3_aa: CASSPWTGRDYGYTF; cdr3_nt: TGTGCCAGCAGCCCATGGACAGGACGGGACTATGGCTACACCTTC
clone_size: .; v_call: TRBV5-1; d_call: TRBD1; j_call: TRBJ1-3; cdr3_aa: CASTSGQPGNTIYF; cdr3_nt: TGCGCCAGCACCTCGGGACAGCCTGGAAACACCATATATTTT
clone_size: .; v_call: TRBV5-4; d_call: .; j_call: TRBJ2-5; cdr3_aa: CASSLRGGETQYF; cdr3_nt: TGTGCCAGCAGCTTGCGAGGGGGAGAGACCCAGTACTTC
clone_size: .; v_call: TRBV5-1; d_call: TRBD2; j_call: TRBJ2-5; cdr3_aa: CASSLASGTQETQYF; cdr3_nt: TGCGCCAGCAGCTTAGCTAGCGGGACCCAAGAGACCCAGTACTTC
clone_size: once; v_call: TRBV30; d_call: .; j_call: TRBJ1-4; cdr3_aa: CAWTGGTNEKLFF; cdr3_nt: TGTGCCTGGACGGGGGGGACTAATGAAAAACTGTTTTTT
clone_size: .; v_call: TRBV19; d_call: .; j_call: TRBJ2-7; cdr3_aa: CASSIGPRLSSYEQYF; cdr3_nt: TGTGCCAGTAGTATAGGTCCCCGACTTAGCTCCTACGAGCAGTACTTC
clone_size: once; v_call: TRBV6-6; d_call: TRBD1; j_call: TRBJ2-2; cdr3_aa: CAIRGQGDTGELFF; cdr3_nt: TGTGCCATCCGAGGACAGGGGGACACCGGGGAGCTGTTTTTT
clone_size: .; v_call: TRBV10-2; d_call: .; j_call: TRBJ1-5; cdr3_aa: CASRDSSNQPQHF; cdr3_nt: TGCGCCAGCAGGGACAGTAGCAATCAGCCCCAGCATTTT
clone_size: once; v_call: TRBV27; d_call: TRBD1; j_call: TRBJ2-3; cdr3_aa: CASSLETGPSTDTQYF; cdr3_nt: TGTGCCAGCAGTTTAGAGACAGGGCCCAGCACAGATACGCAGTATTTT
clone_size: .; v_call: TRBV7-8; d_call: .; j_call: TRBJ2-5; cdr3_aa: CASSLVVVAGIGETQYF; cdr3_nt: TGTGCCAGCAGCTTAGTCGTAGTTGCCGGGATAGGGGAGACCCAGTACTTC
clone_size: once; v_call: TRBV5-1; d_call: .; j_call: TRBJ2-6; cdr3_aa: CASSFRNSGANVLTF; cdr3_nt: TGCGCCAGCAGTTTCAGGAACTCTGGGGCCAACGTCCTGACTTTC
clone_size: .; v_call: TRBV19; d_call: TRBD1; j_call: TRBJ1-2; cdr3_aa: CASSMDRGNYGYTF; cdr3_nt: TGTGCCAGTAGTATGGACAGGGGGAACTATGGCTACACCTTC
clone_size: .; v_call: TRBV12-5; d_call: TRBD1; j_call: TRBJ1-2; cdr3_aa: CASGLVPGGPNYGYTF; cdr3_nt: TGTGCTAGTGGTTTGGTACCAGGGGGCCCCAACTATGGCTACACCTTC
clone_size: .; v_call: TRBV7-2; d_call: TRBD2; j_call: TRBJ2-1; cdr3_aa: CASTLQLAGGHEQFF; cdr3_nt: TGTGCCAGCACCCTTCAACTAGCGGGGGGACACGAGCAGTTCTTC
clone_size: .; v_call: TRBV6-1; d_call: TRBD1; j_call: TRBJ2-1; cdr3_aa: CASSEALLRTGENEQFF; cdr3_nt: TGTGCCAGCAGTGAAGCGCTCCTTAGGACAGGGGAAAATGAGCAGTTCTTC
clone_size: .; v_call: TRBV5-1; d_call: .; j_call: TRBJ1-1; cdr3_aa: CASSSRGTALTEAFF; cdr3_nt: TGCGCCAGCAGCTCGCGGGGGACGGCCCTCACTGAAGCTTTCTTT
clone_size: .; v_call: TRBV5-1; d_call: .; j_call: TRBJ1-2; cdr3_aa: CASSPHGPSGGYTF; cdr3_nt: TGCGCCAGCAGCCCGCACGGTCCTTCGGGGGGCTACACCTTC
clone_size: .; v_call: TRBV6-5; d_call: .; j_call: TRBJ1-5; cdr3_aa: CASREGYQPQHF; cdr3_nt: TGTGCCAGCAGGGAGGGTTATCAGCCCCAGCATTTT
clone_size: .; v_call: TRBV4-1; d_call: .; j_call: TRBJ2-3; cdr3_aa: CASSQVIFGAGADTQYF; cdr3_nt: TGCGCCAGCAGCCAAGTAATCTTTGGGGCTGGGGCAGATACGCAGTATTTT
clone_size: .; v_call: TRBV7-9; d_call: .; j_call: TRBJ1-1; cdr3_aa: CASTMELMNTEAFF; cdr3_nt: TGTGCCAGCACCATGGAGCTAATGAACACTGAAGCTTTCTTT
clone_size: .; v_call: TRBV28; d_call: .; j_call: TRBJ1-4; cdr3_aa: CASSRTANEKLFF; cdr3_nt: TGTGCCAGCAGTAGAACAGCTAATGAAAAACTGTTTTTT
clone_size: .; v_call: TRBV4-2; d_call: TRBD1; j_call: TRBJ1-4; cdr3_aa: CASSQEEGAGTNEKLFF; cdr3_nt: TGTGCCAGCAGCCAAGAGGAGGGGGCAGGAACTAATGAAAAACTGTTTTTT
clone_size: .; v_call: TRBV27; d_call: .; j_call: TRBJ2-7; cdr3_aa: CASSFLNYEQYF; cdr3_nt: TGTGCCAGCAGTTTTCTAAACTACGAGCAGTACTTC
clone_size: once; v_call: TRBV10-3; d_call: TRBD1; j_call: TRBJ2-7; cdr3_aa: CAIRAGQGAYEQYF; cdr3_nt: TGTGCCATCAGGGCGGGACAGGGGGCGTACGAGCAGTACTTC
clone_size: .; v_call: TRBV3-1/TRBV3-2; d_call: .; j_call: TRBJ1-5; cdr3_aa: CASSQDLSGVRGNQPQHF; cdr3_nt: TGTGCCAGCAGCCAAGATCTGTCGGGGGTCAGAGGCAATCAGCCCCAGCATTTT
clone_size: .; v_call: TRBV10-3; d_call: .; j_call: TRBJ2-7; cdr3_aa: CAISHTTTGNGPYF; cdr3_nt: TGTGCCATCAGTCACACCACTACAGGGAATGGTCCGTACTTC
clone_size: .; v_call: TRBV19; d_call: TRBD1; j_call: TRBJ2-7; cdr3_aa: CASSKGALTYEQYF; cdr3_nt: TGTGCCAGTAGTAAGGGGGCTTTAACCTACGAGCAGTACTTC
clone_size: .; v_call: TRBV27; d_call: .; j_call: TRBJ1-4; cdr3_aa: CASSFGPTNEKLFF; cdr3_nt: TGTGCCAGCAGTTTCGGCCCGACAAATGAAAAACTGTTTTTT
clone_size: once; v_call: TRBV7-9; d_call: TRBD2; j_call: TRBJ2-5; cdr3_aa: CASSFSTSGWQETQYF; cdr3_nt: TGTGCCAGCAGCTTCTCTACTAGCGGGTGGCAAGAGACCCAGTACTTC
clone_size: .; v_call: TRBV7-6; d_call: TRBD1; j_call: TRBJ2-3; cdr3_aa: CASSHLFRTGNTDTQYF; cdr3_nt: TGTGCCAGCAGCCACCTCTTCAGGACAGGGAACACAGATACGCAGTATTTT
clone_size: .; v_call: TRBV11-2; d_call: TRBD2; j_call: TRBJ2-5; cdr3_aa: CASSLVGTSGWEETQYF; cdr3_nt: TGTGCCAGCAGCTTGGTGGGGACTAGCGGGTGGGAGGAGACCCAGTACTTC
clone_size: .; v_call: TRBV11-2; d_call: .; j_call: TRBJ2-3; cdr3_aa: CASSYKMTSFISDTQYF; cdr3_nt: TGTGCCAGCAGCTACAAGATGACTAGTTTCATTTCAGATACGCAGTATTTT
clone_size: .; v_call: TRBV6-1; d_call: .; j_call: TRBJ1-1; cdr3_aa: CASSEGGQGYSEAFF; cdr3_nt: TGTGCCAGCAGTGAAGGTGGGCAGGGGTACTCTGAAGCTTTCTTT
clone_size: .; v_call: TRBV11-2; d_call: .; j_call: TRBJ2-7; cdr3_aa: CASTTLSRSEQYF; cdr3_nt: TGTGCCAGCACCACCCTAAGTCGCTCCGAGCAGTACTTC
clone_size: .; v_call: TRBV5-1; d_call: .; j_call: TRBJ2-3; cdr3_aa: CASSEGRLGDTQYF; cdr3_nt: TGCGCCAGCAGCGAGGGGAGGCTGGGAGATACGCAGTATTTT
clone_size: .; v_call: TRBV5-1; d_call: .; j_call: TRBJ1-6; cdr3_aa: CASSVRQAGNSPLHF; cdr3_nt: TGCGCCAGCAGCGTTCGACAGGCCGGTAATTCACCCCTCCACTTT
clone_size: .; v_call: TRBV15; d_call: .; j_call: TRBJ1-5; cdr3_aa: CATSRDTGSWPQHF; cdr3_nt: TGTGCCACCAGCAGAGATACAGGTTCGTGGCCCCAGCATTTT
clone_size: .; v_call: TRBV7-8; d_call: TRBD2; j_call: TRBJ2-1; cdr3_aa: CASSAASGSYNEQFF; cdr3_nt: TGTGCCAGCAGCGCCGCTAGCGGCTCCTACAATGAGCAGTTCTTC
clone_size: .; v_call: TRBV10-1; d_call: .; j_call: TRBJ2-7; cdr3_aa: CASSGKRSGEQYF; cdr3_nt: TGCGCCAGCAGTGGGAAGCGATCGGGAGAGCAGTACTTC